This T cell receptor (beta chain) was captured by sequencing in a study of blood T cells in healthy people across ages. A sample-barcoded 5' primer and a J-beta primer mix were used in a second PCR of about 7 to 12 cycles. TCRdb used MiXCR to reprocess the 5' RACE reads, holding one entry per CDR3 protein. The sample carries 870,000 or so distinct CDR3 sequences, less than 35% recorded once. The CDR3 runs 15 residues. Per the germline V gene, CDR1 is MNHEY and CDR2 is SVGAGI. Each individual donor underwent a draw of about 11 milliliters of peripheral blood. What was sequenced was blood. This clonotype originated in a woman older than 75 in good health. The V gene is TRBV6-5, the J gene TRBJ2-1; possibly TRBD2 for D (7 bases). The last part of the DNA fits TRBJ2-7 better; the J call may be wrong. The CDR3 protein is CASSYGGGLYNEQYF. CDR3 nucleotides: TGTGCCAGCAGTTACGGCGGGGGCCTCTACAATGAGCAGTACTTC.